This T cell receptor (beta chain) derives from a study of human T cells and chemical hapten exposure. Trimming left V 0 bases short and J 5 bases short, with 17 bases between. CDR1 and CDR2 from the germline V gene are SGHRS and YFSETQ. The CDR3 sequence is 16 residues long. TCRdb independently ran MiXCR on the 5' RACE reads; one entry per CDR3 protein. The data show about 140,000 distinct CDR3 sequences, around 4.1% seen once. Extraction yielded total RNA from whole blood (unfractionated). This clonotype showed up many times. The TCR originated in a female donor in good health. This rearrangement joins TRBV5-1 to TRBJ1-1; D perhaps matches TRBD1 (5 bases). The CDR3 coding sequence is TGCGCCAGCAGCTTGGGAGGGGCCGGGTCGGGGACTGAAGCTTTCTTT. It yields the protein CASSLGGAGSGTEAFF.